What follows is one TCR beta chain and its context. Its antigen remains unidentified. The authors split each subset's genomic DNA evenly across several immunoSEQ plates. Libraries were prepared by immunoSEQ multiplex PCR; TCRdb keeps only in-frame clonotypes and omits some of them. The sample includes roughly 2 million clones, approximately 95% of them seen just once. The record originates from a study of shared clonotypes between healthy human individuals. Whole-study results and caveats: A handful of donors had around 5.5% of their naive CD4 clonotypes in common.

Trimming removed 0 bases from V and 4 bases from J; junction bases left unmatched: 5. Germline values: CDR1 MNHNS, CDR2 SASEGT. The CDR3 contains 15 residues. The sequenced sample was naive CD4+ T cells sorted from blood. The subset here: CD45RA+ positively selected. The chain combines TRBV6-1 with TRBJ2-5; 7 bases are a match to TRBD1. This TCR was sampled from a man aged 18 to 35 in good health. In DNA form, the CDR3 reads TGTGCCAGCAGTGAAGCCCGACAGGGAGCAGAGACCCAGTACTTC. This encodes CASSEARQGAETQYF.